A selection of T cell receptor beta chains follows, all from one sample in a study of human T cells and chemical hapten exposure. MiXCR, applied by TCRdb to the RACE reads, yields one record per CDR3 protein. This repertoire shows approximately 340,000 distinct CDR3 sequences, around 7% found once; its top ten account for approximately 8%. Source: whole blood, taken in connection with sensitization to the hapten diphenylcyclopropenone (DPC). The receptors here all came from a woman aged 18-35 years with alopecia areata. Some clones in this sample may be carry-over from other donors' samples. The CDR3 runs from the conserved cysteine through the conserved F or W. Fields, in order: CDR3 protein, D gene, V gene, J gene, clone size. The D gene is left open where the match is weak. The size of a clone is reported for some rows only, either as once, few or many, or as a class for expanded clones.

CDR3 protein: CASSSPGQTTEAFF
D gene: TRBD1
V gene: TRBV7-9
J gene: TRBJ1-1
clone size: .

CDR3 protein: CAISESAGGYQETQYF
D gene: TRBD2
V gene: TRBV10-3
J gene: TRBJ2-5
clone size: few

CDR3 protein: CASSLVTGHQPQHF
D gene: .
V gene: TRBV28
J gene: TRBJ1-5
clone size: .

CDR3 protein: CASSLGPPSPIYF
D gene: .
V gene: TRBV11-2
J gene: TRBJ1-3
clone size: few

CDR3 protein: CASSLARIDETQYF
D gene: .
V gene: TRBV7-2
J gene: TRBJ2-5
clone size: .

CDR3 protein: CASSPTNNEKLFF
D gene: .
V gene: TRBV7-2
J gene: TRBJ1-4
clone size: few

CDR3 protein: CASSLSLAGVDTQYF
D gene: TRBD2
V gene: TRBV4-2
J gene: TRBJ2-3
clone size: .

CDR3 protein: CASSYSGIPNQPQHF
D gene: .
V gene: TRBV6-5
J gene: TRBJ1-5
clone size: .

CDR3 protein: CASSLDNYNSPLHF
D gene: .
V gene: TRBV5-1
J gene: TRBJ1-6
clone size: few

CDR3 protein: CASSQVGGGVRIEYF
D gene: .
V gene: TRBV4-1
J gene: TRBJ2-7
clone size: many

CDR3 protein: CASSSDQVQHF
D gene: .
V gene: TRBV7-9
J gene: TRBJ1-5
clone size: few

CDR3 protein: CASSVGPQLDEKLFF
D gene: .
V gene: TRBV4-2
J gene: TRBJ1-4
clone size: few

CDR3 protein: CASSRYSGGAPGTDTQYF
D gene: TRBD2
V gene: TRBV6-1
J gene: TRBJ2-3
clone size: many

CDR3 protein: CASFEPGRGTSSNQPQHF
D gene: .
V gene: TRBV5-4
J gene: TRBJ1-5
clone size: .

CDR3 protein: CASSAGGVPSANVLTF
D gene: .
V gene: TRBV9
J gene: TRBJ2-6
clone size: few

CDR3 protein: CASSDHGYTF
D gene: .
V gene: TRBV6-1
J gene: TRBJ1-2
clone size: few

CDR3 protein: CSGTGGEETQYF
D gene: .
V gene: TRBV29-1
J gene: TRBJ2-5
clone size: many

CDR3 protein: CATSRDSVQGNYGYTF
D gene: .
V gene: TRBV15
J gene: TRBJ1-2
clone size: .

CDR3 protein: CASSSVGTQGGETQYF
D gene: .
V gene: TRBV9
J gene: TRBJ2-5
clone size: few

CDR3 protein: CASSLKKEQPQHF
D gene: .
V gene: TRBV12-3/TRBV12-4
J gene: TRBJ1-5
clone size: few

CDR3 protein: CSGAGGSTDTQYF
D gene: TRBD1
V gene: TRBV29-1
J gene: TRBJ2-3
clone size: many

CDR3 protein: CSANRERHEQYF
D gene: .
V gene: TRBV20-1
J gene: TRBJ2-7
clone size: many

CDR3 protein: CASSQDLRSGGATDTQYF
D gene: .
V gene: TRBV4-3
J gene: TRBJ2-3
clone size: .

CDR3 protein: CASSYGGRAFF
D gene: .
V gene: TRBV6-5
J gene: TRBJ1-1
clone size: few

CDR3 protein: CASSPPGLATGELFF
D gene: TRBD2
V gene: TRBV7-2
J gene: TRBJ2-2
clone size: few

CDR3 protein: CASSLEGDRGSPLHF
D gene: TRBD1
V gene: TRBV7-2
J gene: TRBJ1-6
clone size: .

CDR3 protein: CASSEEGVGNQPQHF
D gene: .
V gene: TRBV2
J gene: TRBJ1-5
clone size: few

CDR3 protein: CASSHQFGHSYNEQFF
D gene: .
V gene: TRBV4-3
J gene: TRBJ2-1
clone size: few

CDR3 protein: CASSVGAAGDGEQFF
D gene: TRBD2
V gene: TRBV9
J gene: TRBJ2-1
clone size: many

CDR3 protein: CASSFRDRVFSGANVLTF
D gene: TRBD1
V gene: TRBV7-2
J gene: TRBJ2-6
clone size: .

CDR3 protein: CASSTQNRAWTEAFF
D gene: .
V gene: TRBV7-9
J gene: TRBJ1-1
clone size: few

CDR3 protein: CSATSGGYNEQFF
D gene: TRBD2
V gene: TRBV20-1
J gene: TRBJ2-1
clone size: .

CDR3 protein: CAISLGTDNSPLHF
D gene: TRBD1
V gene: TRBV10-3
J gene: TRBJ1-6
clone size: .

CDR3 protein: CASSLIGISSTDTQYF
D gene: .
V gene: TRBV7-2
J gene: TRBJ2-3
clone size: many

CDR3 protein: CASSLGLGQAKNIQYF
D gene: .
V gene: TRBV7-2
J gene: TRBJ2-4
clone size: many

CDR3 protein: CASSQERGGNEQFF
D gene: TRBD2
V gene: TRBV3-1
J gene: TRBJ2-1
clone size: once

CDR3 protein: CASSPSLEVNEQFF
D gene: .
V gene: TRBV6-1
J gene: TRBJ2-1
clone size: few

CDR3 protein: CASSLGTGSSYNEQFF
D gene: .
V gene: TRBV7-2
J gene: TRBJ2-1
clone size: .

CDR3 protein: CASSFGSGGPGTDTQYF
D gene: TRBD2
V gene: TRBV11-2
J gene: TRBJ2-3
clone size: few

CDR3 protein: CASSRDASAIQNIQYF
D gene: .
V gene: TRBV7-2
J gene: TRBJ2-4
clone size: many

CDR3 protein: CSVVRDRAETQYF
D gene: TRBD1
V gene: TRBV29-1
J gene: TRBJ2-5
clone size: many

CDR3 protein: CASSLVLPGDTQYF
D gene: .
V gene: TRBV7-2
J gene: TRBJ2-3
clone size: .

CDR3 protein: CASTEIVNYGYTF
D gene: .
V gene: TRBV28
J gene: TRBJ1-2
clone size: many

CDR3 protein: CASSLMATEAFF
D gene: .
V gene: TRBV28
J gene: TRBJ1-1
clone size: many

CDR3 protein: CASSPGTSGGIEQFF
D gene: TRBD2
V gene: TRBV5-1
J gene: TRBJ2-1
clone size: .

CDR3 protein: CASSEAGGLATNEKLFF
D gene: .
V gene: TRBV2
J gene: TRBJ1-4
clone size: .

CDR3 protein: CAISDPTYGGEEQYF
D gene: .
V gene: TRBV10-3
J gene: TRBJ2-7
clone size: few

CDR3 protein: CASSNTERDSTNTEAFF
D gene: .
V gene: TRBV21-1
J gene: TRBJ1-1
clone size: few

CDR3 protein: CASSTHRDRGGNNQPQHF
D gene: TRBD1
V gene: TRBV7-9
J gene: TRBJ1-5
clone size: few

CDR3 protein: CASSLGTGGKTQYF
D gene: .
V gene: TRBV13
J gene: TRBJ2-5
clone size: .

CDR3 protein: CASSLPGHGGPTDTQYF
D gene: .
V gene: TRBV7-6
J gene: TRBJ2-3
clone size: many

CDR3 protein: CASSLAWPATNEKLFF
D gene: .
V gene: TRBV7-9
J gene: TRBJ1-4
clone size: many

CDR3 protein: CATSDLNLAGEETQYF
D gene: TRBD2
V gene: TRBV24-1
J gene: TRBJ2-5
clone size: few

CDR3 protein: CASERAGGPPEQFF
D gene: TRBD2
V gene: TRBV12-3/TRBV12-4
J gene: TRBJ2-1
clone size: few

CDR3 protein: CASSFTAGENTEAFF
D gene: .
V gene: TRBV7-9
J gene: TRBJ1-1
clone size: .

CDR3 protein: CASSTPGQGTYNEQFF
D gene: TRBD1
V gene: TRBV19
J gene: TRBJ2-1
clone size: .

CDR3 protein: CASSSLGGGTGATNEKLFF
D gene: TRBD1
V gene: TRBV7-9
J gene: TRBJ1-4
clone size: .